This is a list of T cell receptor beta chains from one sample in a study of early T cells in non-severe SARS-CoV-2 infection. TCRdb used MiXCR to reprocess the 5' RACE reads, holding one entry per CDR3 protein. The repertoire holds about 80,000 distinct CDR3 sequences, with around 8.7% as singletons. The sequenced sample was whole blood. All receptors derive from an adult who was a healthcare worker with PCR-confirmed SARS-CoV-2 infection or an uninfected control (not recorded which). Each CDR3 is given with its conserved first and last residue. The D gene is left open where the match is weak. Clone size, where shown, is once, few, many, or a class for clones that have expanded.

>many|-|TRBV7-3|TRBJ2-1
CASSLRHTSSYNEQFF
TGTGCCAGCAGCTTAAGGCACACGAGCTCCTACAATGAGCAGTTCTTC
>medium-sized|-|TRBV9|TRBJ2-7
CASSVSPGSYEQYF
TGTGCCAGCAGCGTAAGCCCTGGCTCCTACGAGCAGTACTTC
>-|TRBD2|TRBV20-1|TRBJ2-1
CSALVLAGGYNEQFF
TGCAGTGCTCTCGTACTAGCGGGAGGGTACAATGAGCAGTTCTTC
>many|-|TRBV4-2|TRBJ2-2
CASSPLRPGSDTGELFF
TGTGCCAGCAGCCCTCTAAGACCCGGGAGTGACACCGGGGAGCTGTTTTTT
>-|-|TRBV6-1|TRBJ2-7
CASSDPPRAPEQYF
TGTGCCAGCAGTGACCCCCCCCGGGCTCCCGAGCAGTACTTC
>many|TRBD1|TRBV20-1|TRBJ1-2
CSARSGTESYGYTF
TGCAGTGCTAGATCAGGGACAGAGAGCTATGGCTACACCTTC
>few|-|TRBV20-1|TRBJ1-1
CSASTLKGTEAFF
TGCAGTGCTAGCACCCTAAAGGGAACTGAAGCTTTCTTT
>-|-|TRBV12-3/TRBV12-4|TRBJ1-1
CASSLVARNPNTEAFF
TGTGCCAGCAGTTTGGTTGCCAGAAATCCTAACACTGAAGCTTTCTTT
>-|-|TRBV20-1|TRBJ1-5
CSASIDSRVGQPQHF
TGCAGTGCTAGTATCGATTCCAGGGTTGGTCAGCCCCAGCATTTT
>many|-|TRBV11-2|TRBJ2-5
CASSLRETQYF
TGTGCCAGCAGCTTACGAGAGACCCAGTACTTC
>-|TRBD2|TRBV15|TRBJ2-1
CATSRLGASGYNEQFF
TGTGCCACCAGCAGACTAGGGGCTAGCGGGTACAATGAGCAGTTCTTC
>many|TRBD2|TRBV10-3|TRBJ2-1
CAISDGGVRSYNEQFF
TGTGCCATCAGTGACGGGGGGGTGAGATCCTACAATGAGCAGTTCTTC